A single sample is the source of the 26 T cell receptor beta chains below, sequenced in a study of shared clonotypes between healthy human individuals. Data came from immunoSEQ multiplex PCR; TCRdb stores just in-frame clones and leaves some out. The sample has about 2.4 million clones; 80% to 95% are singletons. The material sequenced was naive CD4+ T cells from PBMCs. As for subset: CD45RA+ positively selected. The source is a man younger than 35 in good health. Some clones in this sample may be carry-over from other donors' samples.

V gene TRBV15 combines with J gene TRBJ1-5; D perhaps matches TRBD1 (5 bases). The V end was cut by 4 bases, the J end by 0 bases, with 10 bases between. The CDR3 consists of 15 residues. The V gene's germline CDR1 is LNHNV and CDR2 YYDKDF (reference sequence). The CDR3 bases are TGTGCCACCAGCACCCAGGGCGGTAGCAATCAGCCCCAGCATTTT. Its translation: CATSTQGGSNQPQHF.

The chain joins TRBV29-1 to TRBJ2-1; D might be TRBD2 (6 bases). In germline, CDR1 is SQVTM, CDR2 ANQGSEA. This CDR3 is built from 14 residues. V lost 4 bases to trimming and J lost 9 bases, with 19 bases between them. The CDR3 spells CSVAQKLAQGEQFF. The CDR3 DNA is TGCAGCGTTGCCCAAAAACTAGCCCAAGGTGAGCAGTTCTTC.

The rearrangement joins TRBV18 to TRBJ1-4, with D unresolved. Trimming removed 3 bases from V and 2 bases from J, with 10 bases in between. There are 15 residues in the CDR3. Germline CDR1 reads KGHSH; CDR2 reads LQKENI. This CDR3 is CASSPWSDTNEKLFF. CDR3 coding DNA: TGTGCCAGCTCACCTTGGAGTGATACTAATGAAAAACTGTTTTTT.

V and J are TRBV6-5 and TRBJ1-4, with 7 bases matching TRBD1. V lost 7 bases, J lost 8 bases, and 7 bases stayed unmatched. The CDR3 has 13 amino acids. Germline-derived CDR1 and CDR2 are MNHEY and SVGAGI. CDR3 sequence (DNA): TGTGCCAGCAAAGACAGGGCTGGGGAAAAACTGTTTTTT. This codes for CASKDRAGEKLFF.

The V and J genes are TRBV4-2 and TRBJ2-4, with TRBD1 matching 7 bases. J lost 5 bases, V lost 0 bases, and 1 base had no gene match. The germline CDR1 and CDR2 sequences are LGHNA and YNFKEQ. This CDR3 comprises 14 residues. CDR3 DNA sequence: TGTGCCAGCAGCCAAGACGGACAGGAAAACATTCAGTACTTC. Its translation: CASSQDGQENIQYF.

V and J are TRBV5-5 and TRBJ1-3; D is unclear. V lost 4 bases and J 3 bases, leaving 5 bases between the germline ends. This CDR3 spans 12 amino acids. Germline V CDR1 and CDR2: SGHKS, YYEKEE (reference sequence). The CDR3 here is CASSGDGNTIYF. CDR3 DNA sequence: TGTGCCAGCAGCGGAGATGGAAACACCATATATTTT. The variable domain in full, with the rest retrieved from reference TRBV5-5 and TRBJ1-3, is DAGVTQSPTHLIKTRGQQVTLRCSPISGHKSVSWYQQVLGQGPQFIFQYYEKEERGRGNFPDRFSARQFPNYSSELNVNALLLGDSALYLCASSGDGNTIYFGEGSWLTVV.

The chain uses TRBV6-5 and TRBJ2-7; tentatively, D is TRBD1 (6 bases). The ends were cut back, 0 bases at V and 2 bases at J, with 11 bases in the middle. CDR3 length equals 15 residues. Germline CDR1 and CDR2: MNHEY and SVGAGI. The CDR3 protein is CASSYSGHGTYEQYF. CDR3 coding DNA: TGTGCCAGCAGTTACTCGGGACATGGGACCTACGAGCAGTACTTC.

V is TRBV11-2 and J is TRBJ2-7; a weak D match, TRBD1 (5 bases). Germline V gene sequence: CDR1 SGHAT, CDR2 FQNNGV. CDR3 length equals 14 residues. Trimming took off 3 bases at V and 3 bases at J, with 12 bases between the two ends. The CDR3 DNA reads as TGTGCCAGCAGCTTCAGGGTTGCCCACTACGAGCAGTACTTC. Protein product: CASSFRVAHYEQYF.

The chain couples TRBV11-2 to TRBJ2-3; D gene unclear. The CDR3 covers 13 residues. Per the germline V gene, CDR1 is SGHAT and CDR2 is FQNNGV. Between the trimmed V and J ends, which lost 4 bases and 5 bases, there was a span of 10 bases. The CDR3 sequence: CASSSNIIDTQYF. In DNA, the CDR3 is TGTGCCAGCAGCTCAAACATTATAGATACGCAGTATTTT.

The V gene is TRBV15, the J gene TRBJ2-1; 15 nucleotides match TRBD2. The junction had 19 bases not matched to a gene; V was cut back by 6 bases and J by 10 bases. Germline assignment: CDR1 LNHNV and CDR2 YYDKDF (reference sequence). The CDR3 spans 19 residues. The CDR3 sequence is CATSFRTSGRAWSSLEQFF. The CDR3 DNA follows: TGTGCCACCAGTTTTAGGACTAGCGGGAGGGCCTGGTCCTCCCTAGAGCAGTTCTTC.

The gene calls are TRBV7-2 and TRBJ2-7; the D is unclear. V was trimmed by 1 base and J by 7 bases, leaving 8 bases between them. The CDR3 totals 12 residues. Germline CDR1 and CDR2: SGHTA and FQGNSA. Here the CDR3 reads CASSLGRLEQYF. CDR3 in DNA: TGTGCCAGCAGCTTAGGAAGGCTTGAGCAGTACTTC.

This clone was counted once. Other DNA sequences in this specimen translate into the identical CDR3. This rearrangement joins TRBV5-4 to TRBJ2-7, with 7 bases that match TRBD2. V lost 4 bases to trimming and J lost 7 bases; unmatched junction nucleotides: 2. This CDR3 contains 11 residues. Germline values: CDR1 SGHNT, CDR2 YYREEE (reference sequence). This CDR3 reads CASSRGGEQYF. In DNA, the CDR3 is TGTGCCAGCAGCCGCGGGGGTGAGCAGTACTTC.

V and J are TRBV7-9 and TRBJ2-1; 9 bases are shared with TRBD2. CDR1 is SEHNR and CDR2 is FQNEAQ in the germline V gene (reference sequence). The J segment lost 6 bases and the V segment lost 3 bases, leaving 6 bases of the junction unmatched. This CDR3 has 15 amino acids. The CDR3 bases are TGTGCCAGCAGCTTTAGCGGGAGCCCCCTCAATGAGCAGTTCTTC. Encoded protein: CASSFSGSPLNEQFF.

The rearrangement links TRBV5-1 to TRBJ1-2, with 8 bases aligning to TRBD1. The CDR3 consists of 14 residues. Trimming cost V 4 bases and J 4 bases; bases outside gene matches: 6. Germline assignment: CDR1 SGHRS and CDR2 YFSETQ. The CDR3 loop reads CASSPQGGTYGYTF. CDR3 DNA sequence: TGCGCCAGCAGCCCACAGGGGGGCACCTATGGCTACACCTTC.

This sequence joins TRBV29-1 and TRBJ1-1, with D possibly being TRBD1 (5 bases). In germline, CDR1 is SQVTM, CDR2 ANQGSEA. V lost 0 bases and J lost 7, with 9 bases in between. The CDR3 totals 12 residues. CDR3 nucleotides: TGCAGCGTTGAAGATAGGGGCAGTGAAGCTTTCTTT. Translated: CSVEDRGSEAFF.

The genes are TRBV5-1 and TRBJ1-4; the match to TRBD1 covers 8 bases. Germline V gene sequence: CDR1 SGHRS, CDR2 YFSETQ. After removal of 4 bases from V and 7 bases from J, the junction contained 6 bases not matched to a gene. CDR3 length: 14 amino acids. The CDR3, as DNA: TGCGCCAGCAGCGCCGGGACAGGTGGTGAAAAACTGTTTTTT. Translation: CASSAGTGGEKLFF.

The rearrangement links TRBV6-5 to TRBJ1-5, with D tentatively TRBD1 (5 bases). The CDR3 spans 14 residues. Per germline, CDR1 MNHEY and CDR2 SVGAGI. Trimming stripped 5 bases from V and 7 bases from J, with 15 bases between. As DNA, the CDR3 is TGTGCCAGCAGTCTAAGGACATCGGGCCAGCCCCAGCATTTT. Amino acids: CASSLRTSGQPQHF.

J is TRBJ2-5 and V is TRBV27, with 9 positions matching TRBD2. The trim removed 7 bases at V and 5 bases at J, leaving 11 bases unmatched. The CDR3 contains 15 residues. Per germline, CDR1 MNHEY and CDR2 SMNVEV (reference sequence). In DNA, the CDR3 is TGTGCCAGCACCGGAGAGGGCCTAGCGGGGGAGACCCAGTACTTC. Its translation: CASTGEGLAGETQYF.

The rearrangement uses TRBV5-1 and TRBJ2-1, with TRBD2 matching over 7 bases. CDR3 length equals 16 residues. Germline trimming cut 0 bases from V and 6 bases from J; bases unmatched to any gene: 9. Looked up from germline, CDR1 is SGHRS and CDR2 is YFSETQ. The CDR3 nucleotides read TGCGCCAGCAGCTTGGATGTGGGAGGGCCCGGCAATGAGCAGTTCTTC. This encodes CASSLDVGGPGNEQFF.

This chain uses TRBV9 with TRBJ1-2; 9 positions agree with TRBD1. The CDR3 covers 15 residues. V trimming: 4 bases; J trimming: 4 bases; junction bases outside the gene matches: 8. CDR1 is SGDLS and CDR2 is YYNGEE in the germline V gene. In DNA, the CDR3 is TGTGCCAGCAGCATCGTGGACAGGGGATCCTATGGCTACACCTTC. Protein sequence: CASSIVDRGSYGYTF. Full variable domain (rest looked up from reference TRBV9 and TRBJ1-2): DSGVTQTPKHLITATGQRVTLRCSPRSGDLSVYWYQQSLDQGLQFLIQYYNGEERAKGNILERFSAQQFPDLHSELNLSSLELGDSALYFCASSIVDRGSYGYTFGSGTRLTVV.

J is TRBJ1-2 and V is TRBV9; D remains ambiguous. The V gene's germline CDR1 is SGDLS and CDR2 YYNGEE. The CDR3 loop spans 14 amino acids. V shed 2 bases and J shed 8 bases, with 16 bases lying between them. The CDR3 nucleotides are TGTGCCAGCAGCGTCCTCTCTCTAGCCCCGGGCTACACCTTC. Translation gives CASSVLSLAPGYTF. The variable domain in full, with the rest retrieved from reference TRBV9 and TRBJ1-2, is DSGVTQTPKHLITATGQRVTLRCSPRSGDLSVYWYQQSLDQGLQFLIQYYNGEERAKGNILERFSAQQFPDLHSELNLSSLELGDSALYFCASSVLSLAPGYTFGSGTRLTVV.

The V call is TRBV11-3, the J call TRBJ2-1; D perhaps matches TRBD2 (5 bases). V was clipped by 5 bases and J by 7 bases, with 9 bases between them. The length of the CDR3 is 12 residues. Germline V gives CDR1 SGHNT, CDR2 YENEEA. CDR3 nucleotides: TGTGCCAGCAGCCCGGGATCGAATGAGCAGTTCTTC. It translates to CASSPGSNEQFF.

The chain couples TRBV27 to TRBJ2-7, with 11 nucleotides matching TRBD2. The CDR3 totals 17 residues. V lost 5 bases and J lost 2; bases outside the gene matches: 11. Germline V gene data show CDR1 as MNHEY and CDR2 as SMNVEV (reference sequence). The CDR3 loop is CASSPTPGLAVPYEQYF. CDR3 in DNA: TGTGCCAGCAGTCCCACCCCGGGACTAGCGGTCCCCTACGAGCAGTACTTC.

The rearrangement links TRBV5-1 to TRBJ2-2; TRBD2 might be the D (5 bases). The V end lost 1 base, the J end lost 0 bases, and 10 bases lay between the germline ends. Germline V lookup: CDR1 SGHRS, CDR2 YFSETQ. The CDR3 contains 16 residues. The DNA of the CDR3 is TGCGCCAGCAGCTTGCTGGTAGCGTCGAACACCGGGGAGCTGTTTTTT. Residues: CASSLLVASNTGELFF.

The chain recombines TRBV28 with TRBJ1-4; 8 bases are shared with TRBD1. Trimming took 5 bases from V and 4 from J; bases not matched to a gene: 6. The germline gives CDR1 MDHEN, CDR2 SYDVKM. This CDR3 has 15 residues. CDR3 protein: CASSPGTGLNEKLFF. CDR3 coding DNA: TGTGCCAGCAGTCCTGGGACAGGCCTTAATGAAAAACTGTTTTTT. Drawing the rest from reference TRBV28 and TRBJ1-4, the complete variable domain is DVKVTQSSRYLVKRTGEKVFLECVQDMDHENMFWYRQDPGLGLRLIYFSYDVKMKEKGDIPEGYSVSREKKERFSLILESASTNQTSMYLCASSPGTGLNEKLFFGSGTQLSVL.

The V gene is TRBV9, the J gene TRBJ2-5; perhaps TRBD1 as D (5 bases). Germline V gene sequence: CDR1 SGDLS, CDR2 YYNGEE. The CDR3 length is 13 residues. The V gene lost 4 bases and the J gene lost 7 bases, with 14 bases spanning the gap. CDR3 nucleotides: TGTGCCAGCAGCATAAGCAGGGATTCGACCCAGTACTTC. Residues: CASSISRDSTQYF.